Each of the 9 T cell receptor beta chains below was sequenced from the same sample in a study of cytomegalovirus exposure and HLA in healthy donors. The PCR ran on 60 Vbeta and 13 Jbeta primers. Profiling relied on immunoSEQ multiplex PCR, and the TCRdb table lists in-frame clones only, not all of them. The data show 110,000 or so clones, with over 55% seen just once and about 8.5% held by the top ten. Specimen: PBMCs. The receptors here all came from a man between 18 and 29 years old in good health and CMV-seropositive.

This clone turned up a few times. The chain uses TRBV6-6 and TRBJ2-5, with 8 bases fitting TRBD2. Germline V gene lookup returns CDR1 MNHNY and CDR2 SVGAGI (reference sequence). J lost 4 bases, V lost 2 bases, and 9 bases had no gene match. There are 16 residues in the CDR3. As DNA, the CDR3 is TGTGCCAGCAGTTACAGGCCTAGCGGGTCCCCAGAGACCCAGTACTTC. Its translation: CASSYRPSGSPETQYF.

V usage is TRBV2 and J usage is TRBJ2-3; D remains unclear. The CDR3 has 12 amino acids. Trimming shortened V by 1 base and J by 11 bases, and 10 bases separated the two germline ends. Germline V gene sequence: CDR1 SNHLY, CDR2 FYNNEI. The DNA for the CDR3 is TGTGCCAGCAGTGAAGTAGTAGTTGTGCAGTATTTT. Translation: CASSEVVVVQYF.

V gene TRBV13 combines with J gene TRBJ1-2; D is possibly TRBD1 (6 bases). The CDR3 runs to 15 residues. The germline V and J ends were trimmed by 4 bases and 2 bases, with 14 bases remaining between them. The germline V gene has CDR1 PRHDT and CDR2 FYEKMQ (reference sequence). CDR3 in amino acids: CASSSHGQPNYGYTF. The CDR3 DNA sequence: TGTGCCAGCAGCTCCCACGGACAGCCCAACTATGGCTACACCTTC.

This clone has just a few counts. The chain is built from TRBV6-5 and TRBJ2-7; no clear D gene. There are 13 residues in the CDR3. V lost 4 bases and J 6 bases, leaving 13 bases between the germline ends. Germline assignment: CDR1 MNHEY and CDR2 SVGAGI. For the CDR3, the DNA is TGTGCCAGCAGTTCTCCCCACGGGTCCGAGCAGTACGTC. It codes for CASSSPHGSEQYV.

The V gene is TRBV9, the J gene TRBJ2-3; 9 bases align to TRBD1. With 3 bases clipped from V and 5 bases from J, the junction kept 7 bases outside the gene matches. The CDR3 has 15 residues. Per the germline V gene, CDR1 is SGDLS and CDR2 is YYNGEE. The CDR3 bases are TGTGCCAGCAGCGGGATCCCGGGACAGGGAGATACGCAGTATTTT. Translation gives CASSGIPGQGDTQYF.

This clone was observed a few times. The V and J genes are TRBV28 and TRBJ2-7, with 15 bases that match TRBD2. The V and J ends lost 8 bases and 3 bases, in that order; junction bases with no gene match: 8. CDR1 and CDR2 from the germline V gene are MDHEN and SYDVKM. The CDR3 covers 16 residues. Here the CDR3 reads CASLEGLAGGGYEQYF. The CDR3 DNA reads as TGTGCCAGCCTTGAGGGACTAGCGGGGGGTGGCTACGAGCAGTACTTC.

This chain joins TRBV28 and TRBJ2-1, with 16 bases identical to TRBD2. V lost 3 bases to trimming and J lost 8 bases; unmatched junction nucleotides: 10. The CDR3 runs to 18 residues. From germline, CDR1 is MDHEN and CDR2 SYDVKM. This CDR3 is CASSLPPGLAGGQHEQFF. As DNA, the CDR3 is TGTGCCAGCAGTTTGCCCCCGGGACTAGCGGGGGGGCAGCATGAGCAGTTCTTC.

This clone was recorded once. J is TRBJ2-7 and V is TRBV7-2; D might be TRBD1 (5 bases). V was clipped by 1 base and J by 3 bases, with 10 bases between them. Germline lookup yields CDR1 SGHTA and CDR2 FQGNSA. The length of the CDR3 is 14 residues. The chain's CDR3 is CASSLDPGYYEQYF. CDR3 bases: TGTGCCAGCAGCTTAGATCCAGGGTACTACGAGCAGTACTTC.

V gene TRBV4-1 combines with J gene TRBJ2-1; D ambiguous. The V end lost 0 bases, the J end lost 0 bases, and 9 bases lay between the germline ends. Germline lookup yields CDR1 MGHRA and CDR2 YSYEKL. The CDR3 length is 16 residues. The CDR3 reads CASSQDSYSSYNEQFF. As DNA, the CDR3 is TGCGCCAGCAGCCAAGATAGCTATAGCTCCTACAATGAGCAGTTCTTC.